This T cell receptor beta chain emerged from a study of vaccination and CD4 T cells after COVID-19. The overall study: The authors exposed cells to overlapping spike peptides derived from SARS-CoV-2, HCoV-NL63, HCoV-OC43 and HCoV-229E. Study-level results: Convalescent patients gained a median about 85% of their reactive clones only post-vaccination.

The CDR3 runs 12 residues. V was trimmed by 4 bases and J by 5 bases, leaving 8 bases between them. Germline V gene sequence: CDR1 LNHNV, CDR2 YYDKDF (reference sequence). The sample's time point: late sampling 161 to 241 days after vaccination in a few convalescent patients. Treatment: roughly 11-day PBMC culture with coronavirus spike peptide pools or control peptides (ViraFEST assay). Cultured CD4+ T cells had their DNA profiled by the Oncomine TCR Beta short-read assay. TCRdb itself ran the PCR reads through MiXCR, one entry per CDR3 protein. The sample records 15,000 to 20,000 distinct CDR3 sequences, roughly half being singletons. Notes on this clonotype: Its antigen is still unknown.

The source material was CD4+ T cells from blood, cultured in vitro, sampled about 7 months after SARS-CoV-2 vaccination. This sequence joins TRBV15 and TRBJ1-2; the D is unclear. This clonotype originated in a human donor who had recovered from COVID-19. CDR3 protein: CATSNPGYGYTF. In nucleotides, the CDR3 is TGTGCCACCAGCAACCCAGGTTATGGCTACACCTTC.